This TCR beta chain was retrieved from a study of cytomegalovirus exposure and HLA in healthy donors. In regard to this clone: Its antigen remains unknown.

It was with 60 Vbeta and 13 Jbeta primers that the PCR ran. Profiled with immunoSEQ multiplex PCR; TCRdb holds only in-frame clones, not every one. Found here are around 44,000 clones; the top ten clones hold 5.5% to 6.5%. Findings and limits, study-wide: Earlier results showed most TCR beta V segments being productive about 87% or about 30% of the time. Reports state that TCR beta sequences accurately predicted most subjects' HLA-A and HLA-B alleles. Rare TCR sequences predominated, though certain public TCRs were found in many donors.

Regarding donors, all were healthy bone marrow donors. Sequences were obtained from PBMCs. This TCR was sampled from a male donor in good health and CMV-seropositive.

This CDR3 reads CASRPGGNTGELFF. Written as DNA, the CDR3 is TGTGCCAGCCGCCCCGGAGGTAACACCGGGGAGCTGTTTTTT. The chain is built from TRBV5-3 and TRBJ2-2; maybe TRBD2 (5 bases). TRBV5-3 carries the ORF label, with uncertain function. This CDR3 has 14 amino acids. V shed 8 bases and J shed 2 bases, with 13 bases lying between them.